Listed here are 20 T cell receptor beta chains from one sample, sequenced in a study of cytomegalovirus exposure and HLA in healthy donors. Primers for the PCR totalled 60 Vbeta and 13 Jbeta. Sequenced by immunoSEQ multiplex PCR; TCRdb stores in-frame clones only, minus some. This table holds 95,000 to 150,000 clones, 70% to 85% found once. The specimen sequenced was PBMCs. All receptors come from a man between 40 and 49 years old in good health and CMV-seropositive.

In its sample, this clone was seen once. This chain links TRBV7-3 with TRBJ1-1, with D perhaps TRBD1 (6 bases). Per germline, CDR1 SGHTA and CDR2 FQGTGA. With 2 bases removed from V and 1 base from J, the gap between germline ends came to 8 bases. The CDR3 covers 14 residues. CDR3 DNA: TGTGCCAGCAGCTTAGCACAGGGGAACACTGAAGCTTTCTTT. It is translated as CASSLAQGNTEAFF.

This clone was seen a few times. This CDR3 is CATSRGGQGEKLFF. CDR3 sequence (DNA): TGTGCCACCAGCAGAGGAGGACAGGGGGAAAAACTGTTTTTT. The chain links TRBV15 to TRBJ1-4; TRBD1 matches 9 bases. The V segment lost 1 base and the J segment 8 bases; nucleotides outside the gene matches: 2. The length of the CDR3 is 14 residues. CDR1 is LNHNV, CDR2 YYDKDF, per germline (reference sequence). Drawing the rest from reference TRBV15 and TRBJ1-4, the complete variable domain is DAMVIQNPRYQVTQFGKPVTLSCSQTLNHNVMYWYQQKSSQAPKLLFHYYDKDFNNEADTPDNFQSRRPNTSFCFLDIRSPGLGDTAMYLCATSRGGQGEKLFFGSGTQLSVL.

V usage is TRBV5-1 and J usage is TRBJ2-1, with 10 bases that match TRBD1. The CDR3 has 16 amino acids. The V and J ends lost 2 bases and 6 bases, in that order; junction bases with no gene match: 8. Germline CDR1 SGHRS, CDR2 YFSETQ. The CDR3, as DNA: TGCGCCAGCAGCTTAACCGGGACAGGGGTTGCCAATGAGCAGTTCTTC. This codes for CASSLTGTGVANEQFF.

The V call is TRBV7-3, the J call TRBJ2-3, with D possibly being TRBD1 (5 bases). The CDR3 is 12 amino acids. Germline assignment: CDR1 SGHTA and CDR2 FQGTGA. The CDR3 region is CAGAYGTDTQYF. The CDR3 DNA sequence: TGTGCAGGGGCGTATGGCACAGATACGCAGTATTTT.

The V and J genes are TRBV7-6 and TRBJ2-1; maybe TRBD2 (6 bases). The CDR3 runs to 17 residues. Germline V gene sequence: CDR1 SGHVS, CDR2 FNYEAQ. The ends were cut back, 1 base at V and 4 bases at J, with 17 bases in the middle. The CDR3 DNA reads TGTGCCAGCAGCTTAGGGGGCGGGCTAGCGTTGTACAATGAGCAGTTCTTC. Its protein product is CASSLGGGLALYNEQFF.

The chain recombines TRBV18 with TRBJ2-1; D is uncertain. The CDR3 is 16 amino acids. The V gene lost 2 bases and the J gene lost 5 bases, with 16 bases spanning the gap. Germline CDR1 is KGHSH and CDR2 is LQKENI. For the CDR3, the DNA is TGTGCCAGCTCACCATATACGTCGAGCGTAGACAATGAGCAGTTCTTC. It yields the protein CASSPYTSSVDNEQFF.

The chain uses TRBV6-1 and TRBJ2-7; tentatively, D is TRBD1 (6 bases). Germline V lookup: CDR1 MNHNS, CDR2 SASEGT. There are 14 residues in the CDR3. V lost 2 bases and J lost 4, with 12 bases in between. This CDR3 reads CASSERGRGYEQYF. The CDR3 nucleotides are TGTGCCAGCAGTGAACGAGGCAGGGGATACGAGCAGTACTTC.

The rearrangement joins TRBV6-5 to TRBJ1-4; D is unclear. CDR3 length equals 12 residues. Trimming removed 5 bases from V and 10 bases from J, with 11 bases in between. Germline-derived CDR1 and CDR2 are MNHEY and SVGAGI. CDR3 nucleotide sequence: TGTGCCAGCAGTCCCGGCGGTGGAAAACTGTTTTTT. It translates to CASSPGGGKLFF.

CDR3: CASRIMDRSNQPQHF. The CDR3, as DNA: TGTGCCAGCAGGATAATGGACAGGAGCAATCAGCCCCAGCATTTT. The V gene is TRBV6-1, the J gene TRBJ1-5, with 7 bases matching TRBD1. The CDR3 has 15 residues. The germline V gene has CDR1 MNHNS and CDR2 SASEGT. V shed 6 bases, J shed 1 base, and the junction held 6 bases outside the gene matches.

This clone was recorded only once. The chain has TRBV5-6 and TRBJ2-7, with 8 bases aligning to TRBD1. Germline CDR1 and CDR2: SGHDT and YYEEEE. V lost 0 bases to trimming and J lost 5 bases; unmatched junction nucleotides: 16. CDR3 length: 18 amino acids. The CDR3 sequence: CASSLAHSRGRGLNEQYF. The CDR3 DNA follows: TGTGCCAGCAGCTTGGCACACTCGAGGGGCAGGGGGCTCAACGAGCAGTACTTC.

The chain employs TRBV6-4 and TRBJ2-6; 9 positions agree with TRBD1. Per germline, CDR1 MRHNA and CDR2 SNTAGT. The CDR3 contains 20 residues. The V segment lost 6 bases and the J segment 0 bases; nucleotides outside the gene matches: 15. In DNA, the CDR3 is TGTGCCAGCAGCGTTAGCCCTCCGGGACAGGGCTACTCTGGGGCCAACGTCCTGACTTTC. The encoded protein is CASSVSPPGQGYSGANVLTF.

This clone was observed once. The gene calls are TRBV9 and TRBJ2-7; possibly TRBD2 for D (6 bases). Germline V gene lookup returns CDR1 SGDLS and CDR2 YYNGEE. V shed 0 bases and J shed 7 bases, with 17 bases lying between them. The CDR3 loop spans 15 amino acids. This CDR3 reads CASSVEGSGLGEQYF. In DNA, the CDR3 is TGTGCCAGCAGCGTAGAGGGTAGCGGACTGGGGGAGCAGTACTTC.

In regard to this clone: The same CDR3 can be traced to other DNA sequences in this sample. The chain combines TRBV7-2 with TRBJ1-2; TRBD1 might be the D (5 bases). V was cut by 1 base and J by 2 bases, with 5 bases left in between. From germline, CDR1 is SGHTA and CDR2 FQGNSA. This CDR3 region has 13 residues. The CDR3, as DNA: TGTGCCAGCAGCTTAGGACAGAACTATGGCTACACCTTC. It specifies CASSLGQNYGYTF.

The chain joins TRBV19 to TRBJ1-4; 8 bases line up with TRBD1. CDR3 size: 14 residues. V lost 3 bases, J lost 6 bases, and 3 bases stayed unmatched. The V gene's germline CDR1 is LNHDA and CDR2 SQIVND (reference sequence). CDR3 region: CASSMGQVYEKLFF. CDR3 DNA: TGTGCCAGTAGTATGGGACAGGTCTATGAAAAACTGTTTTTT. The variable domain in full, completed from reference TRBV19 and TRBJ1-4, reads DGGITQSPKYLFRKEGQNVTLSCEQNLNHDAMYWYRQDPGQGLRLIYYSQIVNDFQKGDIAEGYSVSREKKESFPLTVTSAQKNPTAFYLCASSMGQVYEKLFFGSGTQLSVL.

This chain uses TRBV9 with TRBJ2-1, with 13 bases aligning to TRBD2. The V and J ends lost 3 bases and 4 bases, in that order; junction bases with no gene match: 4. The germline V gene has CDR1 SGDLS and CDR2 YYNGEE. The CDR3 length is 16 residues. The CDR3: CASSARTSGSYNEQFF. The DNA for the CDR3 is TGTGCCAGCAGCGCCCGGACTAGCGGGAGTTACAATGAGCAGTTCTTC.

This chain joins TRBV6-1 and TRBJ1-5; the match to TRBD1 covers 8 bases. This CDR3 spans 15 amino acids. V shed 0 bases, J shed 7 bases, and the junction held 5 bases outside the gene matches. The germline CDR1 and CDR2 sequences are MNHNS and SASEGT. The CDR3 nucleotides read TGTGCCAGCAGTGAAGCCCAGGGGGCGAGGCAGCCCCAGCATTTT. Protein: CASSEAQGARQPQHF.

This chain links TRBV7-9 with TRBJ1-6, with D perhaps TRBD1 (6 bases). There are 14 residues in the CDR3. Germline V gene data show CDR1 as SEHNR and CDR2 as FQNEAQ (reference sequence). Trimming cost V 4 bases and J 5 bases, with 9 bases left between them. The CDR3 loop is CASSSGQHNSPLHF. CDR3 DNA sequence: TGTGCCAGCAGCTCCGGACAGCATAATTCACCCCTCCACTTT.

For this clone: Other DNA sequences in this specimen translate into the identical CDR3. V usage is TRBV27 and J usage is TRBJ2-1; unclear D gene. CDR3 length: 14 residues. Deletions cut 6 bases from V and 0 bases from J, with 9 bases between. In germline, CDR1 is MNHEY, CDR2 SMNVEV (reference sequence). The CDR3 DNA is TGTGCCAGCAGCTTAGGTAGCTCCTACAATGAGCAGTTCTTC. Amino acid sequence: CASSLGSSYNEQFF.

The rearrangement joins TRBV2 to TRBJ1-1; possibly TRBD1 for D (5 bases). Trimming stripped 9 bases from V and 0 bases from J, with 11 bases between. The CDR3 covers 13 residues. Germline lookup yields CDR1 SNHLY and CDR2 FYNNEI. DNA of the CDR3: TGTGCCAGGCGGGGCAATCTGAACACTGAAGCTTTCTTT. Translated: CARRGNLNTEAFF.

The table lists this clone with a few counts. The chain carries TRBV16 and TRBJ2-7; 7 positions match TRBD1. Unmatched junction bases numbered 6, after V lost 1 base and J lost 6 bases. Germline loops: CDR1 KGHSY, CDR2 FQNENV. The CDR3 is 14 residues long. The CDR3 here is CASSQLAGGSEQYF. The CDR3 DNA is TGTGCCAGCAGCCAATTGGCAGGGGGAAGCGAGCAGTACTTC.